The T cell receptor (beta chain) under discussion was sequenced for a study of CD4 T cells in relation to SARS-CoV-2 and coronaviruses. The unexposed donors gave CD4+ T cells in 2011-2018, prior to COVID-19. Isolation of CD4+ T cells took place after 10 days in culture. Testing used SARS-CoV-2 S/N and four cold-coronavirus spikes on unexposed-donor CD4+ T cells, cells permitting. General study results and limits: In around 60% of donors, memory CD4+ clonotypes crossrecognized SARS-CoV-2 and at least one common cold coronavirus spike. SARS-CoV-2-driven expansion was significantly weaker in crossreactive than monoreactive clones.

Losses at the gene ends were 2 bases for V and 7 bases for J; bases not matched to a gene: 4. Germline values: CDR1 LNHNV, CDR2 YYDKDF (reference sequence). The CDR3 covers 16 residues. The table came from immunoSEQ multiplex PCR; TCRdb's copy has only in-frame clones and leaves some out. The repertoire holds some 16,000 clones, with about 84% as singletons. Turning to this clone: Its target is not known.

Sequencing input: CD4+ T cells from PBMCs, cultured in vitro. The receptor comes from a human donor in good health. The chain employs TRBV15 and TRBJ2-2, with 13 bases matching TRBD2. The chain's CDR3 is CATSRTGTSGNGELFF. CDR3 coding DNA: TGTGCCACCAGCAGAACCGGGACTAGCGGGAACGGGGAGCTGTTTTTT.